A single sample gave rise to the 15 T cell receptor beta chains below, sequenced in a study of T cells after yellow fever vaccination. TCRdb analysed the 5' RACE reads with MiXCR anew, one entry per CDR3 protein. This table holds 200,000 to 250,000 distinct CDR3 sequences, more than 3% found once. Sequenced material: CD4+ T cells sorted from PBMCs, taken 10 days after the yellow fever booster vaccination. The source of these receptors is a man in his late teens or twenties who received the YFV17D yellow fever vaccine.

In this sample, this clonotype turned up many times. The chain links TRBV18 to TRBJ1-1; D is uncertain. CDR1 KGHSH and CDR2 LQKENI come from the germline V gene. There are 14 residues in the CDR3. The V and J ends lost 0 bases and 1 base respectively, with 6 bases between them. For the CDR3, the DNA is TGTGCCAGCTCACCACCGGGTTCGAACACTGAAGCTTTCTTT. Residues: CASSPPGSNTEAFF. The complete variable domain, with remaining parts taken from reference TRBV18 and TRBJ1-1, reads NAGVMQNPRHLVRRRGQEARLRCSPMKGHSHVYWYRQLPEEGLKFMVYLQKENIIDESGMPKERFSAEFPKEGPSILRIQQVVRGDSAAYFCASSPPGSNTEAFFGQGTRLTVV.

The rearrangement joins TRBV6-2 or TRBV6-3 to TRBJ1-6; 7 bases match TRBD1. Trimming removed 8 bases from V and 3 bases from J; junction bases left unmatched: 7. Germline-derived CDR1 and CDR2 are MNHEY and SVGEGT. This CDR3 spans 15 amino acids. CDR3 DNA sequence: TGTGCCAGCCGCGGGACAGACGACTATAATTCACCCCTCCACTTT. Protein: CASRGTDDYNSPLHF.

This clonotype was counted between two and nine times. In DNA, the CDR3 is TGCGCCAGCAGCGAGGGACAGGCGGACTACAATGAGCAGTTCTTC. Its protein is CASSEGQADYNEQFF. The genes are TRBV5-1 and TRBJ2-1, with 8 bases matching TRBD1. After removal of 4 bases from V and 3 bases from J, the junction contained 6 bases not matched to a gene. The CDR3 contains 15 residues. CDR1 is SGHRS and CDR2 is YFSETQ in the germline V gene. The whole variable domain, filled in from reference TRBV5-1 and TRBJ2-1, reads KAGVTQTPRYLIKTRGQQVTLSCSPISGHRSVSWYQQTPGQGLQFLFEYFSETQRNKGNFPGRFSGRQFSNSRSEMNVSTLELGDSALYLCASSEGQADYNEQFFGPGTRLTVL.

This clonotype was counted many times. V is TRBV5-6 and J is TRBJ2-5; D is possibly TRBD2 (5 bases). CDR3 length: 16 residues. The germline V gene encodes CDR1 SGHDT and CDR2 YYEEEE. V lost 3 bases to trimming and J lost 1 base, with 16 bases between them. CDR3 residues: CASSSRSLAVQETQYF. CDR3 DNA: TGTGCCAGCAGCTCCCGCAGCCTAGCAGTCCAAGAGACCCAGTACTTC.

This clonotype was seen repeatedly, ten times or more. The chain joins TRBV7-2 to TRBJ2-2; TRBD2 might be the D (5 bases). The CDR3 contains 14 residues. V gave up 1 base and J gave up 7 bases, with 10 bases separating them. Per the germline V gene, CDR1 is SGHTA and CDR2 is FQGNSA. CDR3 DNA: TGTGCCAGCAGCTTAGGTCTTACTAGCGGGGAGCTGTTTTTT. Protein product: CASSLGLTSGELFF.

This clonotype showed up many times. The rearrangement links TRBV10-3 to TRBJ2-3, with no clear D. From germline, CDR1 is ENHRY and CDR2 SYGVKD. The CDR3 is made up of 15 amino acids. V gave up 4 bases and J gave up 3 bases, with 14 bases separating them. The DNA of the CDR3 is TGTGCCATCAGTGGGGTGCAGCCCAGGACAGATACGCAGTATTTT. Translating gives CAISGVQPRTDTQYF.

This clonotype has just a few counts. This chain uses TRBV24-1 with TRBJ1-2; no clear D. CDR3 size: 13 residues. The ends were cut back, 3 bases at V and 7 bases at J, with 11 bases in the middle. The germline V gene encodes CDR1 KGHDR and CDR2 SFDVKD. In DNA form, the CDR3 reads TGTGCCACCAGTGATCGCCACGACATTGGCTACACCTTC. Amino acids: CATSDRHDIGYTF.

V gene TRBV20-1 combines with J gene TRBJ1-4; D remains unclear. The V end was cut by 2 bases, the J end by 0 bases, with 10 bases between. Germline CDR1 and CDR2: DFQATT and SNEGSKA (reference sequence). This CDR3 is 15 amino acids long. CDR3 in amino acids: CSARRRVATNEKLFF. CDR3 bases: TGCAGTGCTAGACGCCGGGTGGCAACTAATGAAAAACTGTTTTTT.

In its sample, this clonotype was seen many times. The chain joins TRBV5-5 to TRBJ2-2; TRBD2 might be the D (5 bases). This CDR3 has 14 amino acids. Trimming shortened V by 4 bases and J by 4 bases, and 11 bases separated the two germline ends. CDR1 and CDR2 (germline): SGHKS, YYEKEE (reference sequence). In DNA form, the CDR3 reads TGTGCCAGCAGCCTCGGGATCTTCACCGGGGAGCTGTTTTTT. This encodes CASSLGIFTGELFF.

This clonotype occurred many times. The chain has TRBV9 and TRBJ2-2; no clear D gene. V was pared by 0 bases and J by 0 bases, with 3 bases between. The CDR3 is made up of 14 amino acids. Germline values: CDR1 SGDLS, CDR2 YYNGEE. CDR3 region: CASSVVSNTGELFF. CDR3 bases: TGTGCCAGCAGCGTAGTTTCGAACACCGGGGAGCTGTTTTTT. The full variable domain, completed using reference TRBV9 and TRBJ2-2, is DSGVTQTPKHLITATGQRVTLRCSPRSGDLSVYWYQQSLDQGLQFLIQYYNGEERAKGNILERFSAQQFPDLHSELNLSSLELGDSALYFCASSVVSNTGELFFGEGSRLTVL.

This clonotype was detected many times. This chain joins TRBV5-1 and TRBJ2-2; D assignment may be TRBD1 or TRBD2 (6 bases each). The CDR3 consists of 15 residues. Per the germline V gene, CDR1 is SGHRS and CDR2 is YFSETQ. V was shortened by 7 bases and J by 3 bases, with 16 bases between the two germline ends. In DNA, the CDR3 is TGCGCCAGCGCTCTACCGGGGGCGGACACCGGGGAGCTGTTTTTT. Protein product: CASALPGADTGELFF.

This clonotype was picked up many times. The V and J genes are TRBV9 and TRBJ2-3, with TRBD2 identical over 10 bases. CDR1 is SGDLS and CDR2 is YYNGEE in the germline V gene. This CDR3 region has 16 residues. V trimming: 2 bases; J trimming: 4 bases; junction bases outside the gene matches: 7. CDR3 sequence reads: CASSVAAGGQADTQYF. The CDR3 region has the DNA TGTGCCAGCAGCGTCGCAGCGGGGGGGCAGGCAGATACGCAGTATTTT.

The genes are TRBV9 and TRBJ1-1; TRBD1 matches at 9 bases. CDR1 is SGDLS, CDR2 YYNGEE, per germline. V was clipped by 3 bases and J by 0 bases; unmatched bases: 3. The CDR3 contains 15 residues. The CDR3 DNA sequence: TGTGCCAGCAGCGCCGGACAGGGGATGAACACTGAAGCTTTCTTT. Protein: CASSAGQGMNTEAFF. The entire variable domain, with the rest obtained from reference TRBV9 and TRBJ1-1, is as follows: DSGVTQTPKHLITATGQRVTLRCSPRSGDLSVYWYQQSLDQGLQFLIQYYNGEERAKGNILERFSAQQFPDLHSELNLSSLELGDSALYFCASSAGQGMNTEAFFGQGTRLTVV.

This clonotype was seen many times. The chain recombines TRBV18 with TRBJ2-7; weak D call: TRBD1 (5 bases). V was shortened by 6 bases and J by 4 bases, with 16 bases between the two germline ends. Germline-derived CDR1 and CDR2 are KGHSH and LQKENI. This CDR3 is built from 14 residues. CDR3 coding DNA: TGTGCCAGCTCTCAGTGGGGCAACAGGTACGAGCAGTACGTC. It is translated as CASSQWGNRYEQYV.

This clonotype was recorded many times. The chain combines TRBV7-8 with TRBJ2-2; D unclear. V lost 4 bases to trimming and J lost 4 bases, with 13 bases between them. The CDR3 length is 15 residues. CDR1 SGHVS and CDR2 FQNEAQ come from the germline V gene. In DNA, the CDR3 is TGTGCCAGCAGCTCCACTTGGACCAGCACCGGGGAGCTGTTTTTT. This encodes CASSSTWTSTGELFF.